This T cell receptor (beta chain) was observed in a study of control samples from healthy donors and cancer patients. Profiling relied on immunoSEQ multiplex PCR, and the TCRdb table lists in-frame clones only, not all of them. The sample lists 140,000 to 150,000 clones; 75% to 95% were seen once. The germline V gene encodes CDR1 SGHRS and CDR2 YFSETQ. Trimming removed 2 bases from V and 5 bases from J; junction bases left unmatched: 4. CDR3 size: 14 residues. The sequence came from a young man in good health. Sample: blood. The rearrangement links TRBV5-1 to TRBJ1-2, with 9 nucleotides matching TRBD1. This CDR3 reads CASSLQGADYGYTF. Here the CDR3 DNA reads TGCGCCAGCAGCTTACAGGGGGCTGATTATGGCTACACCTTC.